The T cell receptor beta chain under discussion was sequenced for a study of cytomegalovirus exposure and HLA in healthy donors. Background on the study: Among the 398 donors who were genotyped, around 77% fell in the genetic ancestry cluster that is associated with self-reported Caucasian donors.

The germline V gene encodes CDR1 MNHEY and CDR2 SMNVEV (reference sequence). Trimming cost V 1 base and J 4 bases, with 19 bases left between them. This CDR3 region has 17 residues. PCR used 60 Vbeta primers and 13 Jbeta primers. The repertoire was sequenced with immunoSEQ multiplex PCR; TCRdb's copy has only in-frame clones and lacks some. The table shows roughly 140,000 clones, with almost 80% occurring only once. This clonotype was sampled from a male donor in good health and CMV-seronegative. The sample was PBMCs. The chain carries TRBV27 and TRBJ1-2, with D tentatively TRBD1 (6 bases). The CDR3 DNA follows: TGTGCCAGCAGTTTATTGGCCAGGGGACGTCTACCCTATGGCTACACCTTC. Translating gives CASSLLARGRLPYGYTF.